This T cell receptor beta chain comes out of a study of cytomegalovirus exposure and HLA in healthy donors (dated by TCRdb to 2016 to 2017). Broadly, across the study: An earlier analysis of roughly 500 of the donors reported 250 to 300 Gb of sequence data and 100 million to 140 million unique TCR beta sequences from about 200 million T cells. An early release that covered fewer than 800 HLA-typed donors contained approximately 300 gigabases of sequencing data and roughly 84 million unique TCR sequences. Among the roughly 410 genotyped donors, around 81% belonged to the genetic ancestry cluster associated with self-reported Caucasian donors. The study was designed to test whether signatures of past pathogen exposure could be identified by cataloging public T cell receptors. The T cell repertoires of 666 subjects were profiled by immunosequencing and related to cytomegalovirus serostatus. Along with the roughly 700-subject first cohort, a separate validation cohort of over a hundred different subjects was used. High-throughput TCR immunosequencing, statistical association of individual TCRs with disease status, and machine learning were combined to predict cytomegalovirus infection status. A later analysis re-analyzed previously published TCR beta repertoires from approximately 700 donors and added high-resolution HLA genotyping to study TCR occurrence patterns. Rather than drawing on any new phenotypic data, the later analysis identified candidate immune exposures from TCR beta sequences and the way those sequences occurred across donors. In an earlier analysis of more than 550 of the donors, high-throughput TCR beta sequencing was used to judge whether each TCR beta V gene segment behaved as functional or pseudogenic. Donor age, sex, ethnicity and CMV serostatus were compiled together with the repertoire data. Genome-wide SNP genotypes for about three fifths of the roughly 670 donors were used in a later genetic analysis, which treated that subset as a discovery cohort. Every discovery cohort repertoire had been produced on one sequencing platform. Both class I and class II loci were covered by HLA typing, at four-digit resolution. The number of typed donors differed by locus: roughly 629-630 for A, B, C, DRB1 and DQB1; 500 to 550 for DQA1; fewer than 610 for DPA1; and around 470 for DPB1. Four or five DR-DQ haplotypes were treated as single units for association and clustering because of strong linkage in the cohort. Among about 370 genotyped donors of the cohort, an average of about 240,000 unique TCR beta nucleotide sequences was sequenced per donor, of which approximately 18% were non-productive. Study-level results and caveats: A later genetic analysis associated a missense DCLRE1C variant with V-gene and J-gene trimming of TCR beta chains, and an independent cohort replicated the association. In a later analysis, around 15,000 TCR beta sequences were associated with specific HLA alleles at a false discovery rate of 0.05. Sequencing depth was assumed to be roughly uniform across donors in the presence/absence analyses, though that assumption may not hold. Strong co-occurrence of HLA alleles, especially DR and DQ, made assigning TCR associations to individual alleles difficult. A cluster of highly shared sequence variants was judged likely to be a technical artifact of the sequencing pipeline. For the cohort, immune exposure information was limited to CMV serostatus. Because some donors lacked HLA typing at each locus, the association tests relied only on the typed subset. In a later analysis, the rate of TCR association differed among HLA loci, with DRB1 alleles having the most associated TCRs and HLA-C alleles having the fewest. The authors suggested that the approach could potentially be generalized to other disease states and immunological phenotypes. In vitro tests confirmed that a few of the cytomegalovirus-associated TCR beta chains recognize cytomegalovirus antigens. According to a later analysis, most CMV-associated TCR beta chains appeared to be HLA-restricted, and the HLA associations seemed to be driven largely by CMV exposure. In both the original and validation cohorts, the classifier was reported to diagnose cytomegalovirus status with high specificity and sensitivity. The earlier analysis of some 540 of the donors excluded seventeen rarely observed V segments, including chromosome 9 orphons, because counts were too low. In an earlier analysis of some 500 of the donors, most TCR beta V segments were observed in productive rearrangements about 90% or about 30% of the time, broadly matching IMGT annotations. In a later genetic analysis, fewer N-insertions in productive TCRs were reported among donors in an Asian-associated ancestry cluster than the approximately 630-donor mean. Only TCR beta chains were sequenced in this cohort, and the absence of alpha or paired-chain data limited detectable features. A later analysis reported that several top co-occurrence clusters appeared linked to parvovirus B19, influenza, CMV and Epstein-Barr virus. Most TCR sequences were seen in very few donors, while some public TCRs were found in many individuals. Correlated functional status among segregating V segments might reflect linkage disequilibrium, but an unknown experimental factor could not be ruled out. A further reported finding was that TCR beta sequences accurately predicted the HLA-A and HLA-B alleles for most subjects in the first cohort. Compared with equally common non-associated chains, HLA-associated TCR beta chains in a later analysis were more clonally expanded and had lower generation probabilities. Because the 87-base-pair reads could not distinguish some IMGT-functional V segments, including TRBV6-2 and TRBV6-3, those segments were excluded. In the study, some 180 TCR beta chains were listed as associated with cytomegalovirus.

Compared with germline, V lacks 4 bases and J lacks 6 bases; bases without a gene match: 15. Taken from the germline V gene, the CDR1 and CDR2 loops are MNHNS and SASEGT. The cysteine opens and the phenylalanine closes a CDR3 of 17 amino acids. The read is trimmed to its CDR3 DNA, 51 bases read in frame from base 1. The library came from the immunoSEQ multiplex PCR assay. A mixture of 60 forward primers for TCR Vbeta segments and 13 reverse primers for TCR Jbeta segments was used in the multiplex PCR. The CDR3 region of rearranged TCR beta genes was amplified from genomic DNA with a multiplex PCR assay. The Illumina HiSeq System was used to sequence the amplified TCR beta libraries as 87-base-pair reads. The paper's processing steps were these. A later analysis counted about 76 million unique TCR beta chains across the 650 to 700 repertoires, and roughly 9.9 million of these chains were shared by at least two donors. A nearest-neighbor algorithm error-corrected the raw reads and collapsed the reads into unique sequences, merging closely related sequences to remove PCR and sequencing errors. To assign V, D and J gene segments, CDR3 sequences were aligned to IMGT reference sequences. For a sequence to be retained, a match of at least six nucleotides was required to both a V gene segment and a J gene segment. A rearrangement was called productive if the CDR3 had no stop codons and remained in frame with V and J, and every other rearrangement was called non-productive. Following IMGT convention, CDR3 was defined as the stretch from the second conserved V-encoded cysteine to the conserved J-encoded phenylalanine. Sequences without an unambiguous match to a single V gene segment were excluded from the earlier analysis of over 500 of the donors. In an earlier analysis of approximately 500 of the donors, a V segment was called functional when productive rearrangements were above 56.7%, and segregating when the standard deviation between donors exceeded 5%. A statistical classification framework was built to diagnose cytomegalovirus status from the catalog of TCR beta chain sequences. In a later analysis, TCR nucleotide sequences were compared against IMGT/GENE-DB human TR gene sequences so that V and J genes could be assigned. In a later analysis, CDR3 sequences and most-parsimonious VDJ recombination scenarios were assigned using the TCRdist pipeline. In a later analysis, each TCR beta chain was defined by its CDR3 amino acid sequence together with its V-gene family, and reads without a unique V-gene family were excluded. To address suspected cross-contamination and a sequencing artifact, a later analysis removed approximately 600 highly shared, low-generation-probability nucleotide sequences. For each public chain, a later analysis derived a clonal expansion index from normalized ranks of inferred template counts within each repertoire. Generation probabilities in a later analysis came from a VDJ recombination model fitted to out-of-frame rearrangements, and those results were checked against IGoR. In a later analysis, TCR-TCR, TCR-HLA and TCR-CMV co-occurrence was scored with hypergeometric tests, and a repertoire-size bias correction was applied to TCR pairs. In a later analysis, false discovery rates were estimated by permuting HLA or CMV assignments 20 times. A later analysis grouped co-occurring TCRs with DBSCAN, adding TCRdist sequence similarity when clustering within HLA-allele-positive subsets. Repertoires with fewer than 30,000 or more than 120,000 public chains were left out of co-occurrence clustering, as were about 5 repertoires with anomalous nucleotide sharing. The source is immuneACCESS, and TCRdb retained only in-frame sequences with V and J called. Part of the clones is not carried over; for the studies checked, unresolved V genes explain less than half of this, and the remainder is unexplained. V and J calls plus clone size are reproduced from that table; the DNA served to infer D and trimming. The sample contains about 250,000 clones, around two thirds of them found a single time. The ten largest account for 2% to 2.5% of the sample.

With respect to this clone: This clone's antigen is unknown. No per-base quality is available; no much larger clone lies one base away.

The cohort consisted of 670 or so healthy bone marrow donors. At the time of sampling, every cohort member was nominally healthy, though immune exposures that went unrecorded were likely present. The donor was CMV seronegative and belonged to the group of roughly 330 seronegative cohort members. Every donor gave a peripheral blood sample, and the peripheral blood mononuclear cells from that sample were used for TCR beta sequencing. Genomic DNA extraction from the blood cell samples was performed with the Qiagen DNeasy Blood Extraction Kit. The TCR originated in a female donor in good health and CMV-seronegative. The specimen was PBMCs. Recombination joined TRBV6-1 with TRBJ2-3; 8 nucleotides in the junction match TRBD2. The nucleotide sequence is TGTGCCAGCAGTGGAAATAAAGGGACTAGTACTGGTGATACGCAGTATTTT. Translated, this gives CASSGNKGTSTGDTQYF.